The 19 T cell receptor beta chains below were found in one sample sequenced in a study of T cell changes during pregnancy in multiple sclerosis. Profiled with immunoSEQ multiplex PCR; TCRdb holds only in-frame clones, not every one. The data hold under 75,000 clones, with about nine tenths observed a single time. The sample was CD4+ T cells from peripheral blood mononuclear cells, taken after pregnancy. Receptors originate from a female donor with multiple sclerosis, enrolled in a pregnancy study.

The chain carries TRBV12-5 and TRBJ1-2; the D gene is possibly TRBD1 (6 bases). The V gene's germline CDR1 is LGHNT and CDR2 FRNRAP. The CDR3 runs 16 residues. The V end lost 0 bases, the J end lost 3 bases, and 14 bases lay between the germline ends. The CDR3 is CASGLVLGGRDYGYTF. The CDR3, as DNA: TGTGCTAGTGGTTTGGTACTTGGGGGCAGGGACTATGGCTACACCTTC.

This rearrangement joins TRBV7-7 to TRBJ2-1, with D possibly matching TRBD1 (7 bases). The germline V gene encodes CDR1 SSHAT and CDR2 FNYEAQ (reference sequence). Trimming shortened V by 5 bases and J by 9 bases, and 11 bases separated the two germline ends. There are 12 residues in the CDR3. For the CDR3, the DNA is TGTGCCAGCAGCCCTCAGGGGGGTGAGCAGTTCTTC. Its translation is CASSPQGGEQFF.

The genes are TRBV19 and TRBJ1-5; TRBD1 matches at 8 bases. Germline V gives CDR1 LNHDA, CDR2 SQIVND (reference sequence). The CDR3 extends over 15 amino acids. V lost 5 bases, J lost 2 bases, and 5 bases stayed unmatched. CDR3 DNA: TGTGCCAGTAGTCCTCCGGGACAGGGCAATCAGCCCCAGCATTTT. It is translated as CASSPPGQGNQPQHF.

The chain carries TRBV4-1 and TRBJ2-3, with 9 nucleotides matching TRBD2. Per the germline V gene, CDR1 is MGHRA and CDR2 is YSYEKL. V lost 0 bases to trimming and J lost 0 bases; unmatched junction nucleotides: 10. This CDR3 contains 19 residues. The CDR3 DNA reads as TGCGCCAGCAGCCAAGATTACGCTAGCGGGGCCTCTAGCACAGATACGCAGTATTTT. Protein sequence: CASSQDYASGASSTDTQYF.

The chain couples TRBV4-2 to TRBJ2-5; maybe TRBD2 (8 bases). The CDR3 loop spans 15 amino acids. CDR1 LGHNA and CDR2 YNFKEQ come from the germline V gene. Trimming removed 0 bases from V and 9 bases from J, with 17 bases in between. The DNA for the CDR3 is TGTGCCAGCAGCCAAGACACTAGCGGCCAGGGGGCCCAGTACTTC. Translation gives CASSQDTSGQGAQYF.

The V gene is TRBV2, the J gene TRBJ2-7; D is perhaps TRBD1 (5 bases). This CDR3 spans 15 amino acids. From germline, CDR1 is SNHLY and CDR2 FYNNEI. V dropped 8 bases and J dropped 1 base, with 18 bases sitting between them. The CDR3 DNA reads TGTGCCAGCCGGGTACATGGGGCCTCGTCCTACGAGCAGTACTTC. This codes for CASRVHGASSYEQYF.

The chain uses TRBV28 and TRBJ1-2, with TRBD1 matching over 12 bases. This CDR3 spans 14 amino acids. V lost 7 bases, J lost 8 bases, and 8 bases stayed unmatched. Germline CDR1 MDHEN, CDR2 SYDVKM. The CDR3 DNA reads TGTGCCAGCACTGGAGGGACAGGGGGCTGGGGCTACACCTTC. Its translation: CASTGGTGGWGYTF.

The chain uses TRBV25-1 and TRBJ1-2; the D gene is possibly TRBD1 (6 bases). Germline loops: CDR1 MGHDK, CDR2 SYGVNS. The CDR3 contains 13 residues. V dropped 5 bases and J dropped 8 bases, with 15 bases sitting between them. This chain's CDR3 is CASSLTGMGGYTF. CDR3 nucleotides: TGTGCCAGCAGTCTCACAGGGATGGGCGGCTACACCTTC.

The chain combines TRBV28 with TRBJ2-1; TRBD2 matches 13 bases. There are 20 residues in the CDR3. Unmatched junction bases numbered 17, after V lost 5 bases and J lost 4 bases. Germline lookup yields CDR1 MDHEN and CDR2 SYDVKM. The CDR3 loop is CASSTQWTSGRGFQYNEQFF. The CDR3 coding sequence is TGTGCCAGCAGTACCCAGTGGACTAGCGGGAGAGGTTTTCAGTACAATGAGCAGTTCTTC.

The CDR3 nucleotides read TGTGCCATCCGTTCGTCGGACGGACAGGGGGCCAACGTCCTGACTTTC. Amino acids: CAIRSSDGQGANVLTF. The chain carries TRBV10-3 and TRBJ2-6; a weak D match, TRBD1 (6 bases). Germline V lookup: CDR1 ENHRY, CDR2 SYGVKD. This CDR3 contains 16 residues. V was shortened by 8 bases and J by 4 bases, with 18 bases between the two germline ends.

The chain combines TRBV27 with TRBJ1-5; D call uncertain. Per germline, CDR1 MNHEY and CDR2 SMNVEV (reference sequence). The CDR3 has 14 amino acids. The ends were cut back, 5 bases at V and 2 bases at J, with 10 bases in the middle. The CDR3 loop is CASSPALGNQPQHF. Here the CDR3 DNA reads TGTGCCAGCAGTCCCGCGTTGGGCAATCAGCCCCAGCATTTT.

CDR3 DNA: TGCAGCGTGGATGGGACTCTCACCTCTGGGGCCAACGTCCTGACTTTC. Amino acids: CSVDGTLTSGANVLTF. This rearrangement joins TRBV29-1 to TRBJ2-6; TRBD2 is a possible D gene (6 bases). The CDR3 has 16 amino acids. CDR1 and CDR2 (germline): SQVTM, ANQGSEA. The germline V and J ends were trimmed by 6 bases and 0 bases, with 15 bases remaining between them.

The rearrangement uses TRBV6-5 and TRBJ2-2, with 9 bases that match TRBD1. J was trimmed by 9 bases and V by 0 bases; bases with no gene match: 8. This CDR3 is built from 16 residues. CDR1 and CDR2 from the germline V gene are MNHEY and SVGAGI. Here the CDR3 reads CASSYSGTGQTRELFF. CDR3 in DNA: TGTGCCAGCAGTTACTCCGGGACAGGGCAAACGAGGGAGCTGTTTTTT.

The rearrangement joins TRBV5-1 to TRBJ2-3; 9 positions agree with TRBD2. V shed 3 bases and J 6 bases; nucleotides not matched to a gene: 11. The V gene's germline CDR1 is SGHRS and CDR2 YFSETQ. The CDR3 spans 16 residues. In nucleotides, the CDR3 is TGCGCCAGCAGCTCCCTTAGCGGGAGACCGCCCGATACGCAGTATTTT. This gives the protein CASSSLSGRPPDTQYF.

The chain links TRBV5-1 to TRBJ2-1; 11 bases match TRBD2. Germline assignment: CDR1 SGHRS and CDR2 YFSETQ. This CDR3 comprises 16 residues. Trimming at V came to 5 bases and at J to 5 bases, leaving 9 bases not matched to a gene. Here the CDR3 reads CASRSRLAGPNNEQFF. The CDR3 DNA sequence: TGCGCCAGCAGAAGCCGACTAGCGGGACCTAACAATGAGCAGTTCTTC. Based on the CDR3 plus reference TRBV5-1 and TRBJ2-1, the full variable domain is KAGVTQTPRYLIKTRGQQVTLSCSPISGHRSVSWYQQTPGQGLQFLFEYFSETQRNKGNFPGRFSGRQFSNSRSEMNVSTLELGDSALYLCASRSRLAGPNNEQFFGPGTRLTVL.

This chain's CDR3 is CASSLAFNNSPLHF. In nucleotides, the CDR3 is TGTGCCAGCAGCTTAGCATTTAATAATTCACCCCTCCACTTT. The rearrangement links TRBV7-2 to TRBJ1-6, with D hard to call. Trimming stripped 0 bases from V and 5 bases from J, with 5 bases between. This CDR3 is 14 amino acids long. From germline, CDR1 is SGHTA and CDR2 FQGNSA.

V is TRBV18 and J is TRBJ1-6; D uncertain. V was clipped by 6 bases and J by 0 bases, with 12 bases between them. Germline CDR1 KGHSH, CDR2 LQKENI. The CDR3 has 16 amino acids. As DNA, the CDR3 is TGTGCCAGCTCGATGACGGAGAGCTCCTATAATTCACCCCTCCACTTT. It specifies CASSMTESSYNSPLHF.

The rearrangement links TRBV6-1 to TRBJ2-2; 11 nucleotides match TRBD1. The J segment lost 6 bases and the V segment lost 6 bases, leaving 6 bases of the junction unmatched. The CDR3 is 15 residues long. Looked up from germline, CDR1 is MNHNS and CDR2 is SASEGT. The CDR3 spells CASRYGQGAPGELFF. CDR3 nucleotide sequence: TGTGCCAGCAGATACGGACAGGGGGCGCCCGGGGAGCTGTTTTTT.

The V gene is TRBV19, the J gene TRBJ2-2; unclear D gene. Germline CDR1 and CDR2: LNHDA and SQIVND (reference sequence). The CDR3 totals 14 residues. With 3 bases removed from V and 2 bases from J, the gap between germline ends came to 7 bases. Written as DNA, the CDR3 is TGTGCCAGTAGTATGGCTGTTAACACCGGGGAGCTGTTTTTT. It is translated as CASSMAVNTGELFF.